The clone carrying this T cell receptor (beta chain) occurred many times. These data originate in a study of CD8+CD57+ T cells in acquired aplastic anemia. Only patients with CD8+CD57+ cell expansion on flow cytometry were chosen for sequencing. No therapy had been given to the patients at the time of blood sampling. Genomic DNA templated the TCR beta VDJ and CDR3 profiling. TCRdb independently ran MiXCR on the reads; one entry per CDR3 protein. This sample carries 100,000 to 150,000 distinct CDR3 sequences, under 60% of them seen once, and the ten largest clones take roughly 30%. This CDR3 spans 13 amino acids. V lost 6 bases, J lost 0 bases, and 7 bases lay in between. Looked up from germline, CDR1 is LNHNV and CDR2 is YYDKDF (reference sequence).

The rearrangement joins TRBV15 to TRBJ2-3; D gene unclear. The sequence was collected from a human donor with aplastic anemia. Sequenced input: sorted CD4+, CD8+, or CD8+CD57+ T cells (not recorded which) from PBMCs. The CDR3 DNA sequence: TGTGCCACCAGTGGCTCAAGCACAGATACGCAGTATTTT. This gives the protein CATSGSSTDTQYF.